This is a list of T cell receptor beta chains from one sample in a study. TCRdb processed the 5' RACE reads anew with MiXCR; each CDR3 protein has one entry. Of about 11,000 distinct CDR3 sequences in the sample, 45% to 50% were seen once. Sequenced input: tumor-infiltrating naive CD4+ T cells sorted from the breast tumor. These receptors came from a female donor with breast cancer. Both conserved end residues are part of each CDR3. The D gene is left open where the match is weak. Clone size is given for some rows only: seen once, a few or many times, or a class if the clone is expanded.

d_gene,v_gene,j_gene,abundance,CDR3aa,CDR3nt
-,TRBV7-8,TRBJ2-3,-,CATGDTQYF,TGTGCCACTGGGGATACGCAGTATTTT
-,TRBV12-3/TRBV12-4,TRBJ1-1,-,CASSRTNGDEKAFF,TGTGCCAGCAGTCGGACCAACGGGGACGAGAAAGCTTTCTTT
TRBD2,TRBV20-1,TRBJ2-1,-,CSAREASGLDNEQFF,TGCAGTGCTAGAGAGGCTAGCGGCCTAGACAATGAGCAGTTCTTC
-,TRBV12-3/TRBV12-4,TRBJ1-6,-,CASSPGRNSPLHF,TGTGCCAGCAGTCCAGGTCGAAATTCACCCCTCCACTTT
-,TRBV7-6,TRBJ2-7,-,CASSLVRGTTYEQYF,TGTGCCAGCAGCTTAGTCCGCGGGACCACCTACGAGCAGTACTTC
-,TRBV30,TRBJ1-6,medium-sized,CAWSVTNSPLHF,TGTGCCTGGAGTGTAACCAATTCACCCCTCCACTTT
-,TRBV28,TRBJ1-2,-,CASSPEVLTERYTF,TGTGCCAGCAGTCCCGAAGTCCTCACGGAACGTTACACCTTC
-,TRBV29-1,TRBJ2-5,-,CSVAIGAGETQYF,TGCAGCGTTGCCATCGGCGCTGGGGAGACCCAGTACTTC
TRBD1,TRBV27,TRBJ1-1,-,CASRRQGGNTEAFF,TGTGCCAGCAGGCGACAGGGGGGGAACACTGAAGCTTTCTTT
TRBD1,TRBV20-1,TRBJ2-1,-,CSGQGARNEQFF,TGCAGCGGACAGGGGGCGCGTAATGAGCAGTTCTTC
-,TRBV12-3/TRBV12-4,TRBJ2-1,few,CASSFLEPPNEQFF,TGTGCCAGCAGTTTCCTAGAACCCCCCAATGAGCAGTTCTTC
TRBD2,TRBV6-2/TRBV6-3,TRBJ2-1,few,CASCLLAGQYNEQFF,TGTGCCAGCTGCCTCCTAGCGGGGCAATACAATGAGCAGTTCTTC
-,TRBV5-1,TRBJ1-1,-,CASSLDGRVGAEAFF,TGCGCCAGCAGCTTGGATGGCAGGGTTGGTGCTGAAGCTTTCTTT
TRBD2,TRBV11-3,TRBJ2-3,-,CASSASGTSTDTQYF,TGTGCCAGCTCGGCTAGCGGGACTAGCACAGATACGCAGTATTTT
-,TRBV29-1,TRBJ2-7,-,CSVDQDGSYEQYF,TGCAGCGTTGATCAGGACGGGTCCTACGAGCAGTACTTC
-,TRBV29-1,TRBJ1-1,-,CSVGHGGFSEAFF,TGCAGCGTGGGGCACGGGGGGTTCTCTGAAGCTTTCTTT
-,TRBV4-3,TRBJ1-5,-,CASSQDRAGSNQPQHF,TGCGCCAGCAGCCAAGACAGGGCAGGATCCAATCAGCCCCAGCATTTT
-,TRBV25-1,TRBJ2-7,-,CASSEAGSYEQYF,TGTGCCAGCAGTGAAGCCGGGTCCTACGAGCAGTACTTC
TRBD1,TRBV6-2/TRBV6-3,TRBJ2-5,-,CASSYPGQGFLGMWETQYF,TGTGCCAGCAGTTACCCGGGACAGGGGTTTCTCGGAATGTGGGAGACCCAGTACTTC
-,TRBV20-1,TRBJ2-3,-,CSASSGGDTQYF,TGCAGTGCTAGTTCTGGGGGAGATACGCAGTATTTT
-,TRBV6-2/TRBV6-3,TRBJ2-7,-,CASQSALWPPEQYF,TGTGCCAGCCAGTCTGCCTTGTGGCCCCCGGAGCAGTACTTC
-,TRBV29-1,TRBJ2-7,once,CSVEESIRYF,TGCAGCGTTGAAGAGTCTATACGGTACTTC
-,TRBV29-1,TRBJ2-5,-,CSVRSVETQYF,TGCAGCGTCAGAAGTGTGGAGACCCAGTACTTC
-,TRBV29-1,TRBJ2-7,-,CSANDGSPYEQYF,TGCAGCGCTAACGATGGGAGCCCCTACGAGCAGTACTTC
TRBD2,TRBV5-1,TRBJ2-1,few,CASSIGTSGSWNEQFF,TGCGCCAGCAGCATCGGGACTAGCGGGAGTTGGAATGAGCAGTTCTTC
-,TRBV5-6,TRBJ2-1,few,CASSLELRTPGEQFF,TGTGCCAGCAGCTTGGAGCTGCGGACCCCGGGTGAGCAGTTCTTC
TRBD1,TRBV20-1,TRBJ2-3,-,CSAEQGANTDTQYF,TGCAGTGCTGAACAGGGGGCTAACACAGATACGCAGTATTTT
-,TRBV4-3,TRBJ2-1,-,CASSQGYSYNEQFF,TGCGCCAGCAGCCAAGGTTACTCCTACAATGAGCAGTTCTTC
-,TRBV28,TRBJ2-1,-,CASSLRGSSYNEQFF,TGTGCCAGCAGTCTTAGGGGTAGCTCCTACAATGAGCAGTTCTTC
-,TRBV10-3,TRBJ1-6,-,CAISETGNTNSPLHF,TGTGCCATCAGTGAGACGGGGAATACTAATTCACCCCTCCACTTT
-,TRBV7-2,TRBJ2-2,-,CASRRRQGNTGELFF,TGTGCCAGCAGACGTCGGCAGGGGAACACCGGGGAGCTGTTTTTT
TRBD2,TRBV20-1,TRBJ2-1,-,CSARGTGTSGNNEQFF,TGCAGTGCTAGAGGAACCGGGACTAGCGGAAACAATGAGCAGTTCTTC
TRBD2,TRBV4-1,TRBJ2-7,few,CASSQVLAGPSGQYF,TGCGCCAGCAGCCAAGTTCTAGCGGGCCCTTCGGGGCAGTACTTC
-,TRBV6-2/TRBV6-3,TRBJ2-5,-,CASSYGDGDQETQYF,TGTGCCAGCAGTTACGGGGACGGAGACCAAGAGACCCAGTACTTC
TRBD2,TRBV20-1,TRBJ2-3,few,CSARRLAGTDTQYF,TGCAGTGCTCGGAGACTAGCTGGCACAGATACGCAGTATTTT
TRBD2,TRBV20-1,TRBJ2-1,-,CSARGTRDVEQFF,TGCAGTGCTAGGGGGACTAGGGATGTTGAGCAGTTCTTC
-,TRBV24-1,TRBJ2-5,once,CATSDSSGLGTQYF,TGTGCCACCAGTGACTCCTCTGGGTTGGGGACCCAGTACTTC
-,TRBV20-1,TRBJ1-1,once,CSAYPSQGRNTEAFF,TGCAGTGCTTACCCGTCACAGGGACGGAACACTGAAGCTTTCTTT
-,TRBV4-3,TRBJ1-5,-,CASSQDRGNQPQHF,TGCGCCAGCAGCCAAGACAGGGGAAATCAGCCCCAGCATTTT
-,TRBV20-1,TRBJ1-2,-,CSAALSAHGPYGYTF,TGCAGTGCTGCCCTGTCGGCCCATGGGCCATATGGCTACACCTTC
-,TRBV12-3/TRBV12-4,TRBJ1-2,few,CASSLGLGYGYTF,TGTGCCAGCAGTTTAGGGCTGGGGTATGGCTACACCTTC
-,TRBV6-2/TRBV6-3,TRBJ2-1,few,CAILGAAGNEQFF,TGTGCCATACTGGGCGCGGCCGGTAATGAGCAGTTCTTC
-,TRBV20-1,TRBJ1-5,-,CSASESVGGQPQHF,TGCAGTGCTAGCGAGTCAGTGGGCGGTCAGCCCCAGCATTTT
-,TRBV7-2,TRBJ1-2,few,CASSLTGHNYGYTF,TGTGCCAGCAGCTTAACTGGCCATAACTATGGCTACACCTTC
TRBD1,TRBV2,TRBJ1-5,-,CASRGQGNQPQHF,TGTGCCAGCAGGGGACAGGGCAATCAGCCCCAGCATTTT
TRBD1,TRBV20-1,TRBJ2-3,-,CSARGLGTGTDTQYF,TGCAGTGCTAGAGGCTTAGGGACAGGGACAGATACGCAGTATTTT
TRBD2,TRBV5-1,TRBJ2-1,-,CASSTSGRLGDEQFF,TGCGCCAGCAGCACTAGCGGGAGACTAGGCGATGAGCAGTTCTTC
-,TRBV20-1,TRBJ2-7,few,CSARDGSGDYEQYF,TGCAGTGCTAGAGACGGGAGTGGGGATTACGAGCAGTACTTC
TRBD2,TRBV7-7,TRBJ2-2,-,CASSATLATNTGELFF,TGTGCCAGCAGCGCCACACTAGCGACTAACACCGGGGAGCTGTTTTTT
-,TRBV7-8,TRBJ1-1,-,CASSPQGLRDTEAFF,TGTGCCAGCAGCCCCCAGGGGCTTCGTGACACTGAAGCTTTCTTT
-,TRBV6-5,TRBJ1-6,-,CASSYSNSPLHF,TGTGCCAGCAGTTACTCTAACTCACCCCTCCACTTT
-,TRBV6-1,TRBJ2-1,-,CASRDGLAMGNEQFF,TGTGCCAGCCGTGACGGGCTAGCGATGGGCAATGAGCAGTTCTTC
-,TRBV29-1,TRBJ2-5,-,CSVAPGGTQETQYF,TGCAGCGTGGCCCCAGGTGGGACCCAAGAGACCCAGTACTTC
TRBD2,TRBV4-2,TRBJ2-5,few,CASSQDRLASNTGETQYF,TGTGCCAGCAGCCAAGATCGACTAGCGAGCAACACGGGTGAGACCCAGTACTTC
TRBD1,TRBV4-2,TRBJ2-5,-,CASSQGTGVETQYF,TGTGCCAGCAGCCAGGGGACAGGGGTTGAGACCCAGTACTTC